A selection of T cell receptor beta chains follows, all from one sample in a study of blood T cells in healthy people across ages. TCRdb re-called the 5' RACE reads with MiXCR, one entry per CDR3 protein. Of about 780,000 distinct CDR3 sequences listed, roughly 60% were seen once; the top ten hold roughly 26%. Source material: blood. Source of these receptors: a man between 25 and 39 years old in good health. Each CDR3 is given with its conserved first and last residue. D genes are given only for firm matches. The size field is filled for only some rows; it gives once, few, many or a size class.

abundance	v_gene	j_gene	d_gene	CDR3aa	CDR3nt
-	TRBV20-1	TRBJ2-1	TRBD2	CSAVGGSYNEQFF	TGCAGTGCGGTCGGCGGGAGCTACAATGAGCAGTTCTTC
-	TRBV2	TRBJ1-1	-	CASSEGVWAATEAFF	TGTGCCAGCAGTGAGGGGGTATGGGCAGCCACTGAAGCTTTCTTT
-	TRBV9	TRBJ2-1	TRBD2	CASSVSSGGAVNNEQFF	TGTGCCAGCAGCGTGAGTAGCGGGGGGGCCGTTAACAATGAGCAGTTCTTC
-	TRBV6-6	TRBJ2-7	-	CASSTAGHYSYERYF	TGTGCCAGCAGCACGGCGGGACATTACTCCTACGAGCGGTACTTC
-	TRBV12-3/TRBV12-4	TRBJ2-1	-	CASSLMAPREQFF	TGTGCCAGCAGTTTGATGGCTCCCCGGGAGCAGTTCTTC
-	TRBV5-1	TRBJ2-1	-	CASSLVSIALSTGQFF	TGCGCCAGCAGCTTGGTGTCGATAGCGTTATCGACTGGGCAGTTCTTC
-	TRBV3-1	TRBJ2-2	-	CASSQARGLAGELFF	TGTGCCAGCAGCCAAGCCAGGGGCCTGGCCGGGGAGCTGTTTTTT
-	TRBV15	TRBJ2-3	-	CATSSPGQGSTDTQYF	TGTGCCACCAGCTCCCCCGGGCAGGGGAGCACAGATACGCAGTATTTT
-	TRBV12-3/TRBV12-4	TRBJ2-1	-	CASSFEGIYDEQFF	TGTGCCAGCAGTTTTGAGGGGATCTACGATGAGCAGTTCTTC
-	TRBV7-2	TRBJ2-3	-	CASSPAGGGSTDTQYF	TGTGCCAGCAGCCCCGCGGGCGGAGGGAGCACAGATACGCAGTATTTT
-	TRBV28	TRBJ1-5	-	CASSLSGGLNQPQHF	TGTGCCAGCAGTTTGTCTGGGGGGCTCAATCAGCCCCAGCATTTT
-	TRBV11-1	TRBJ2-5	-	CASSLEGREKETQYF	TGTGCCAGCAGCTTAGAAGGCAGGGAAAAAGAGACCCAGTACTTC
-	TRBV6-2/TRBV6-3	TRBJ1-2	TRBD1	CASSSADRAKLLGYTF	TGTGCCAGCAGTTCTGCGGACAGGGCGAAGCTACTCGGCTACACCTTC
once	TRBV7-9	TRBJ1-5	-	CASSRGDGLNQPQHF	TGTGCCAGCAGCCGGGGGGACGGACTCAATCAGCCCCAGCATTTT
few	TRBV7-2	TRBJ2-1	-	CASSTPRSNEQFF	TGTGCCAGCAGTACCCCGAGGAGCAATGAGCAGTTCTTC
-	TRBV4-3	TRBJ2-7	-	CASSQDRGGSCEQYF	TGCGCCAGCAGCCAAGATAGGGGGGGCTCCTGCGAGCAGTACTTC
few	TRBV6-6	TRBJ2-7	TRBD1	CASSYLRTGSYEQYF	TGTGCCAGCAGTTACTTACGGACAGGGTCCTACGAGCAGTACTTC